These 8 T cell receptor beta chains came from one sample sequenced in a study of blood T cells in healthy people across ages. Together with a sample-barcoded 5' primer, a J-beta primer mix was included in a second PCR lasting about 6 to 12 cycles. Each CDR3 protein gets one entry after TCRdb re-called the 5' RACE reads with MiXCR. The data show about 650,000 distinct CDR3 sequences, about 51% seen once. The source material was blood. The origin of the receptors is a woman of 80 years or more in good health.

DNA for the CDR3: TGCGCCAGCAGCTTGGAGCGGGGACTGGAGCAGTACTTC. It translates to CASSLERGLEQYF. The V call is TRBV5-1, the J call TRBJ2-7, with TRBD2 identical over 7 bases. Germline assignment: CDR1 SGHRS and CDR2 YFSETQ. V lost 0 bases and J lost 7; bases outside the gene matches: 4. This CDR3 contains 13 residues.

The sample holds many counts of this clonotype. The V and J genes are TRBV5-1 and TRBJ2-7; tentative D call: TRBD1 (7 bases). This CDR3 has 15 residues. Germline V gene lookup returns CDR1 SGHRS and CDR2 YFSETQ. Trimming took off 4 bases at V and 3 bases at J, with 17 bases between the two ends. The CDR3 nucleotides read TGCGCCAGCAGCACCGGCGGGACAGTTATCTACGAGCAGTACTTC. It encodes CASSTGGTVIYEQYF.

The chain has TRBV6-1 and TRBJ2-1, with TRBD2 matching over 9 bases. This CDR3 spans 15 amino acids. V lost 3 bases and J lost 4; bases outside the gene matches: 4. Germline CDR1 is MNHNS and CDR2 is SASEGT. CDR3 sequence (DNA): TGTGCCAGCAGTGATGTAGCGGGGGTATACAATGAGCAGTTCTTC. Its protein is CASSDVAGVYNEQFF.

A single count supports this clonotype. The chain couples TRBV29-1 to TRBJ2-5; D may be TRBD2 (6 bases). Germline loops: CDR1 SQVTM, CDR2 ANQGSEA. Trimming pared 6 bases from V and 4 bases from J, leaving 12 bases between. There are 12 residues in the CDR3. As DNA, the CDR3 is TGCAGCGTGACGGACGGGGGAGAGACCCAGTACTTC. This codes for CSVTDGGETQYF.

The chain uses TRBV30 and TRBJ2-4, with 9 bases that match TRBD2. The DNA end is a closer match to TRBJ2-5, so the J assignment may be wrong. This CDR3 comprises 15 residues. Germline-derived CDR1 and CDR2 are GTSNPN and SVGIG (reference sequence). CDR3 sequence reads: CAWSVRVSGGETQYF. CDR3 sequence (DNA): TGTGCCTGGAGTGTACGGGTTAGCGGGGGAGAGACCCAGTACTTC.

The rearrangement joins TRBV20-1 to TRBJ2-7; the match to TRBD2 covers 7 bases. J lost 0 bases, V lost 6 bases, and 11 bases had no gene match. This CDR3 has 15 residues. Germline CDR1 and CDR2: DFQATT and SNEGSKA (reference sequence). The chain's CDR3 is CSASYEAGSSYEQYF. The CDR3 DNA is TGCAGTGCCTCTTACGAAGCGGGAAGCTCCTACGAGCAGTACTTC.

The gene calls are TRBV14 and TRBJ2-1, with D tentatively TRBD1 or TRBD2 (6 bases each). Germline-derived CDR1 and CDR2 are SGHDN and FVKESK. Trimming took 3 bases from V and 13 from J, leaving 16 bases between them. The CDR3 is made up of 13 amino acids. CDR3 coding DNA: TGTGCCAGCAGCCACCCGGGGGCGCTTTTACAGTTCTTC. Translated, it gives CASSHPGALLQFF.

V usage is TRBV3-1 and J usage is TRBJ1-1; D perhaps matches TRBD1 (6 bases). Germline CDR1 LGHDT, CDR2 YNNKEL (reference sequence). Trimming pared 4 bases from V and 0 bases from J, leaving 12 bases between. CDR3 length: 15 amino acids. In DNA form, the CDR3 reads TGTGCCAGCAGCCTCCACAGGGATTTGAACACTGAAGCTTTCTTT. Protein: CASSLHRDLNTEAFF.